The rows below give T cell receptor beta chains drawn from one sample of a study of T cell repertoires in cytomegalovirus infection. TCRdb reanalysed the reads using MiXCR and keeps one entry per CDR3 protein. The sample comprises some 800,000 distinct CDR3 sequences, approximately 32% of which are singletons, and around 12% rests with the top ten. These receptors' antigens are unknown. The sample was cultured CD8+ T cells from PBMCs, taken from culture after CMV antigen stimulation. The receptors here all came from a human donor in good health (CMV status not recorded). Some clones in this sample may be carry-over from other donors' samples. Both conserved end residues are trimmed from each CDR3.

CDR3: ASSPSGDNYGYT; V: TRBV7-6; J: TRBJ1-2
CDR3: SVEVVTSGVWGDTQY; V: TRBV29-1; J: TRBJ2-3
CDR3: ASSPEDRLNSYNEQF; V: TRBV27; J: TRBJ2-1
CDR3: ASSLEQRTDTQY; V: TRBV7-9; J: TRBJ2-3
CDR3: VSGLPPSTYNEQF; V: TRBV7-8; J: TRBJ2-1
CDR3: ASSLSGEPQH; V: TRBV27; J: TRBJ1-5
CDR3: ASSLEYSSNTGELF; V: TRBV7-6; J: TRBJ2-2
CDR3: AISEWGRASTPHPTEAF; V: TRBV10-3; J: TRBJ1-1
CDR3: ASSPGVGQPQH; V: TRBV6-2/TRBV6-3; J: TRBJ1-5
CDR3: ASRTDRAGTEAF; V: TRBV6-4; J: TRBJ1-1
CDR3: ASRPGGTPETQY; V: TRBV19; J: TRBJ2-5
CDR3: ASSAQTSGYEQY; V: TRBV7-6; J: TRBJ2-7
CDR3: ASSFGDGFNNEQF; V: TRBV19; J: TRBJ2-1
CDR3: ASSSAISYNEQF; V: TRBV27; J: TRBJ2-1
CDR3: ASSTDLGELF; V: TRBV27; J: TRBJ2-2
CDR3: ASSFGVHEQF; V: TRBV27; J: TRBJ2-1
CDR3: ASSLGGYWATEAF; V: TRBV7-9; J: TRBJ1-1
CDR3: ASSSGGIPEELF; V: TRBV14; J: TRBJ2-2
CDR3: SGGSGTSTDTQY; V: TRBV29-1; J: TRBJ2-3
CDR3: ASSPSLRQGVNIQY; V: TRBV4-3; J: TRBJ2-4
CDR3: VSTGVGACGGYT; V: TRBV7-3; J: TRBJ1-2
CDR3: ASRTGTGVLSEAF; V: TRBV7-9; J: TRBJ1-1
CDR3: SVRTGGSNQPQH; V: TRBV29-1; J: TRBJ1-5